The clone carrying this TCR beta chain has just a few counts. Its antigen is unidentified. The entry originates in a study of cytomegalovirus exposure and HLA in healthy donors. Study observations and caveats: Presence/absence analysis assumed near-uniform sequencing depth across donors. Rare sequences made up most TCRs, while some public TCRs were found in many donors. A later analysis linked a missense variant in DCLRE1C to the trimming of TCR beta V and J genes.

Unmatched junction bases numbered 5, after V lost 1 base and J lost 8 bases. The CDR3 is 17 residues long. Per germline, CDR1 SGHVS and CDR2 FQNEAQ. A multiplex PCR was run with 60 Vbeta primers and 13 Jbeta primers. The method was immunoSEQ multiplex PCR; TCRdb's version includes in-frame clones alone and lacks a portion of them. Altogether 95,000 to 150,000 clones are present, more than 60% being singletons, with the ten largest covering less than 3.5%. The receptor comes from a woman in her 40s in good health and CMV-seropositive. What was sequenced was PBMCs. V gene TRBV7-8 combines with J gene TRBJ2-1; 16 positions agree with TRBD2. The CDR3 sequence is CASSLGSGTSGGDEQFF. The CDR3 nucleotides are TGTGCCAGCAGCTTAGGGAGTGGGACTAGCGGGGGGGATGAGCAGTTCTTC.